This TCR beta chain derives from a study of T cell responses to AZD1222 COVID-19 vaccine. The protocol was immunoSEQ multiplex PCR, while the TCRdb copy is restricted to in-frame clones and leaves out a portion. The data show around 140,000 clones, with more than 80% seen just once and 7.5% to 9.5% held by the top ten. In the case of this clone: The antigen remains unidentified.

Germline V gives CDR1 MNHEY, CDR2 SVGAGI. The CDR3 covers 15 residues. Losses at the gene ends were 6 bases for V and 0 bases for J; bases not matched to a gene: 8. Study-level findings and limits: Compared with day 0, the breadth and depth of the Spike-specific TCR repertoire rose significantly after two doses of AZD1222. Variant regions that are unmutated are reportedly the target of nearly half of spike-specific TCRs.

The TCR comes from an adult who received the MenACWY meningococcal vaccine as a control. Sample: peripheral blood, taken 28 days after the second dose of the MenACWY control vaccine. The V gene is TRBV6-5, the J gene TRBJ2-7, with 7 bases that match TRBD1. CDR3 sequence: CASRQGQRSSYEQYF. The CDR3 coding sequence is TGTGCCAGCAGGCAGGGACAGAGGTCCTCCTACGAGCAGTACTTC.